This T cell receptor beta chain came from a study of blood T cell repertoires in COVID-19. Background on the study: T cells, B-cell-depleted T cells, or PBMCs supplied cDNA or gDNA.

A few counts support this clone. Other DNA sequences within the sample encode an identical CDR3. Sequenced by immunoSEQ multiplex PCR; TCRdb stores in-frame clones only, minus some. The table lists tens of thousands of clones, roughly 76% of them singletons, with roughly 15% in the top ten. This TCR derives from a woman aged 80 or over with active or convalescent COVID-19. Sequencing used peripheral blood.

The CDR3 DNA reads TGTGCCAGCAGCTTAGCAGGGGGCGGTCAGCCCCAGCATTTT. It is translated as CASSLAGGGQPQHF. This chain links TRBV7-2 with TRBJ1-5; TRBD1 matches 7 bases. The germline gives CDR1 SGHTA, CDR2 FQGNSA. This CDR3 region has 14 residues. V gave up 0 bases and J gave up 6 bases; unmatched junction bases: 2.